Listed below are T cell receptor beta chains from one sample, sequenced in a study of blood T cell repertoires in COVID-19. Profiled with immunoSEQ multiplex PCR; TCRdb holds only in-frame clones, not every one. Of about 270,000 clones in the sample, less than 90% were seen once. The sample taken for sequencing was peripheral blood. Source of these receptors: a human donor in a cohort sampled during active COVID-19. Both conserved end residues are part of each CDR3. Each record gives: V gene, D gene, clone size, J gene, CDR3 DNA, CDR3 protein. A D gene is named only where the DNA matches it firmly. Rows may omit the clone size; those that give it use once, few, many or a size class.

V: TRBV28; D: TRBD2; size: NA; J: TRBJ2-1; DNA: TGTGCCAGCAGTTCCCTTTCCCGCATTAGCGGGAGGGAGCAGTTCTTC; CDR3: CASSSLSRISGREQFF
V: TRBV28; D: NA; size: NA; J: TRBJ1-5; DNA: TGTGCCAGCCATGGGGGGTCCTATAGCAATCAGCCCCAGCATTTT; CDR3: CASHGGSYSNQPQHF
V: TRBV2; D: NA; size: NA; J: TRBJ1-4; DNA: TGTGCCAGCACATCGGGTCGTAGGACTAATGAAAAACTGTTTTTT; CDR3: CASTSGRRTNEKLFF
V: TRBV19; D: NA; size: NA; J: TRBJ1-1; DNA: TGTGCCAGTAGTATTCTCCACAGGACTGAAGCTTTCTTT; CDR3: CASSILHRTEAFF
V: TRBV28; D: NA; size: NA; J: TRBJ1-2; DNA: TGTGCCAGCAGTTTAGAGCCTTCGGGGGGCTACACCTTC; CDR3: CASSLEPSGGYTF
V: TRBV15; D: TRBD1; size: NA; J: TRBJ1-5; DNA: TGTGCCACCAGCACAGGGGGACTTTTATGGCCCCAGCATTTT; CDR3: CATSTGGLLWPQHF
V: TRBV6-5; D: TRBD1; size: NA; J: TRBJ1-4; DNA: TGTGCCAGCAAGACAGGGTGGGACGAAAAACTGTTTTTT; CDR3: CASKTGWDEKLFF
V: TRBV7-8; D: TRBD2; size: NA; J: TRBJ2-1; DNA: TGTGCCAGCAGCCTGGGACTAGCGGGAGTCGGTGAGCAGTTCTTC; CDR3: CASSLGLAGVGEQFF
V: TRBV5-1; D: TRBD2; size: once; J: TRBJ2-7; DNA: TGCGCCAGCAGCACGGGCGCCGCTCTAGCGGGAAGGAACGAGCAGTACTTC; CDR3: CASSTGAALAGRNEQYF
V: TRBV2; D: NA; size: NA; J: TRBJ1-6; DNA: TGTGCCAGCAGTGAAGGCGGGACGGAAAATAATTCACCCCTCCACTTT; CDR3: CASSEGGTENNSPLHF
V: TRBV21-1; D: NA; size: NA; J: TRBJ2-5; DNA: TGTGCCAGCAGCAGGTTTAGCGCAAAACAAGAGACCCAGTACTTC; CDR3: CASSRFSAKQETQYF
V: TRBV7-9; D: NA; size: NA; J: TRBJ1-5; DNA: TGTGCCAGCAGCTTAGGAGCTTATCAGCCCCAGCATTTT; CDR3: CASSLGAYQPQHF
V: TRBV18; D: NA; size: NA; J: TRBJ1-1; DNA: TGTGCCAGCTCCACTGCTGCGGAAGCTTTCTTT; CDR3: CASSTAAEAFF
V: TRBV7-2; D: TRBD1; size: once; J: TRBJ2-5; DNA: TGTGCCAGCAATAGCGCCTTACAGGGGGAGACCCAGTACTTC; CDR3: CASNSALQGETQYF
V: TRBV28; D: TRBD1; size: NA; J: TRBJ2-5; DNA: TGTGCCAGCAGTTTCGGGACAGGCAACCAAGAGACCCAGTACTTC; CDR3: CASSFGTGNQETQYF
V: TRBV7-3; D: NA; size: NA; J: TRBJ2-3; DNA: TGTGCCAGCAGCTCGTCAGGCACAGATACGCAGTATTTT; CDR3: CASSSSGTDTQYF
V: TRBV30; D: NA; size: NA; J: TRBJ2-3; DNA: TGTGCCTGGAGTGCCGGGACTCCCACAGATACGCAGTATTTT; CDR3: CAWSAGTPTDTQYF
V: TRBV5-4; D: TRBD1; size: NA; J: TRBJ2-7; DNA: TGTGCCAGCAGAAAGACAGGGTCCCCCTACGAGCAGTACTTC; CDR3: CASRKTGSPYEQYF
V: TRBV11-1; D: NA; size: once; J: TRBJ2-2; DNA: TGTGCCAGCAGCCCGACAGGAGACACCGGGGAGCTGTTTTTT; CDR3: CASSPTGDTGELFF
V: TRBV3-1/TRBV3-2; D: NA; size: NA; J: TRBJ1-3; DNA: TGTGCCAGCAGCCAAGCAGGGCTAGGAAACACCATATATTTT; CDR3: CASSQAGLGNTIYF
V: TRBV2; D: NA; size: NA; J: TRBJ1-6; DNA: TGTGCCAGCTTGGCAGGGGATCATAATTCACCCCTCCACTTT; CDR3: CASLAGDHNSPLHF
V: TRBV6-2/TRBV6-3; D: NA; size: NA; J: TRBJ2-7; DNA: TGTGCCAGCAGTTACACGGGACAAAGCTACGAGCAGTACTTC; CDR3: CASSYTGQSYEQYF
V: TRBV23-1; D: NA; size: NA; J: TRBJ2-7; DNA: TGCGCCAGCAGTCAAGCAAGTAGGCAGGGCACCATTCTAAGGCCCGAGCAGTACTTC; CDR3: CASSQASRQGTILRPEQYF
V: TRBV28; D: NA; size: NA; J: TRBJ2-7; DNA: TGTGCCAGCAGTTTACCCGGAGGGATCTACGAGCAGTACTTC; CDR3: CASSLPGGIYEQYF
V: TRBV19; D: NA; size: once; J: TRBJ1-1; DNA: TGTGCCAGTAGTTCCCCGGGGGAGACTGAAGCTTTCTTT; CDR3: CASSSPGETEAFF
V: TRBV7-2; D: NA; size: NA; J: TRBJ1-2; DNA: TGTGCCAGCAGCCAGGACAGAGCCTATGGCTACACCTTC; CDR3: CASSQDRAYGYTF
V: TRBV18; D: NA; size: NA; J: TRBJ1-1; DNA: TGTGCCAGCTCACCAGGGCGGAACACTGAAGCTTTCTTT; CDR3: CASSPGRNTEAFF
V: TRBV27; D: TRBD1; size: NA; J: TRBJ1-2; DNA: TGTGCCAGCAGTCCCCGGGACAGGGAAAGCTATGGCTACACCTTC; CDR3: CASSPRDRESYGYTF
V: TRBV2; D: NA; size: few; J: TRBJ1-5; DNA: TGTGCCAGCAGTGGGGAAACAGGGTCGAATCAGCCCCAGCATTTT; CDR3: CASSGETGSNQPQHF
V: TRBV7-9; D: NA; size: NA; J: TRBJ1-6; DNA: TGTGCCAGCAGCTTACCCGAAGTGGCCAATTCACCCCTCCACTTT; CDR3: CASSLPEVANSPLHF
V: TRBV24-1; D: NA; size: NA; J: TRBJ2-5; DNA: TGTGCCACCAGTGACCAAGGACAGCCAGGAGAGACCCAGTACTTC; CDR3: CATSDQGQPGETQYF
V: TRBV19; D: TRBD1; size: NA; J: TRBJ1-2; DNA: TGTGCCAGTAGGACCGGGACAGCCTATGGCTACACCTTC; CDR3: CASRTGTAYGYTF
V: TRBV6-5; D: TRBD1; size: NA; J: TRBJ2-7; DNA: TGTGCCAGCACCTCAGGACAGGTGACCTACGAGCAGTACTTC; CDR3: CASTSGQVTYEQYF
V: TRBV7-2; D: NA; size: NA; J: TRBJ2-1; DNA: TGTGCCAGCAGCCTCCAGGGCCTAGGGCCCAATGAGCAGTTCTTC; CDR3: CASSLQGLGPNEQFF
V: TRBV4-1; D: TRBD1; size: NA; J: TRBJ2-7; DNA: TGCGCCAGCAGCCAAGTGATCCGGGACAGAGGCTACGAGCAGTACTTC; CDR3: CASSQVIRDRGYEQYF
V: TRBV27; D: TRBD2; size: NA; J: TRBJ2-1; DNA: TGTGCCAGCATGCCCTCGAGGGGACTAGCGTCTAATGAGCAGTTCTTC; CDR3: CASMPSRGLASNEQFF
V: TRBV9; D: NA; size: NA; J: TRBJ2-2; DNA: TGTGCCAGCAGCGTAGAGGGGGAGGGACGCTCGAACACCGGGGAGCTGTTTTTT; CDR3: CASSVEGEGRSNTGELFF
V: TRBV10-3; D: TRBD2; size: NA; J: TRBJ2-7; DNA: TGTGCCATCAGTGAGTCGACGGGGGGACCCTACGAGCAGTACTTC; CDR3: CAISESTGGPYEQYF
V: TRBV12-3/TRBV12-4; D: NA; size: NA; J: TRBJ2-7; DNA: TGTGCCAGCAGTTTAACGGGAGAGTACGAGCAGTACTTC; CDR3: CASSLTGEYEQYF
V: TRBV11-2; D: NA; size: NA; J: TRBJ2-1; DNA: TGTGCCAGCAGCTTAGATAGTAGCGCGAACTACAATGAGCAGTTCTTC; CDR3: CASSLDSSANYNEQFF
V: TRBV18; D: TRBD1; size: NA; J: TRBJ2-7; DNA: TGTGCCAGCTCACGCTCACAGGGGTCTCCCTACGAGCAGTACTTC; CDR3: CASSRSQGSPYEQYF
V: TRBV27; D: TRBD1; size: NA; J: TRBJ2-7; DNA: TGTGCCAGCAGTGGCCGACAGGGGGCTTCCTACGAGCAGTACTTC; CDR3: CASSGRQGASYEQYF
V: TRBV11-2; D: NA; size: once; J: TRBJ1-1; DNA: TGTGCCAGCAGCCAGTACAGGTTCACTGAAGCTTTCTTT; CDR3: CASSQYRFTEAFF
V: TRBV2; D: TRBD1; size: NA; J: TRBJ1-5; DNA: TGTGCCAGCCATAGGGACAGGCTAGACAATCAGCCCCAGCATTTT; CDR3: CASHRDRLDNQPQHF
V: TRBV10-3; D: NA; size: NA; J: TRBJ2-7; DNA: TGTGCCATCAGGGACGGGGGAGCCTACGAGCAGTACTTC; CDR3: CAIRDGGAYEQYF
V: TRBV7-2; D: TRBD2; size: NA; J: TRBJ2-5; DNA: TGTGCCAGCAGCTTACGACTAGCGGGGTTAGAGACCCAGTACTTC; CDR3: CASSLRLAGLETQYF
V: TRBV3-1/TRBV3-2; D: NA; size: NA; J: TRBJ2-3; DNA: TGTGCCAGCAGCCAGCTTAGCAATACGCAGTATTTT; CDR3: CASSQLSNTQYF
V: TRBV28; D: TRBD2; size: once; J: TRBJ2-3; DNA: TGTGCCAGCAGTTTATCGGGACTAGCGGGAGATGGGGGCACAGATACGCAGTATTTT; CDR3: CASSLSGLAGDGGTDTQYF
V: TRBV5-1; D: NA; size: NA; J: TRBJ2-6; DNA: TGCGCCAGCAGCTTTGCTACTGGGGCCAACGTCCTGACTTTC; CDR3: CASSFATGANVLTF